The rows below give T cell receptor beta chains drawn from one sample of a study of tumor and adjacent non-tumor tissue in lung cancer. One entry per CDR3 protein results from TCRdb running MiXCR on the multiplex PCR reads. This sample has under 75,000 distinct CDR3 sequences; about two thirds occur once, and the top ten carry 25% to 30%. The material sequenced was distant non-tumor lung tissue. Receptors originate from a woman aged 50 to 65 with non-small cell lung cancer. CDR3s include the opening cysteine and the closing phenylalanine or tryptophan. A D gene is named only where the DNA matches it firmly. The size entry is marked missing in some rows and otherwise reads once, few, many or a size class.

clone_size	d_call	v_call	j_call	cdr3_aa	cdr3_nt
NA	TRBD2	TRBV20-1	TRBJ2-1	CSARALAEVSKNERFF	TGCAGTGCTAGAGCTCTAGCGGAAGTTTCTAAAAATGAGCGGTTCTTC
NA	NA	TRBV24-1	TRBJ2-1	CVTTDLQSSALNKQFF	TGTGTCACCACTGATTTGCAGTCGAGCGCGCTCAATAAGCAGTTCTTC
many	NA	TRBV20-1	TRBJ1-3	CSARLSGNTIYF	TGCAGCGCAAGGCTGTCTGGAAACACCATATATTTT
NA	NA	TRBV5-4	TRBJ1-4	CTSSLDQGPGLSNEKLYF	TGTACCAGCAGCTTGGATCAGGGACCTGGACTCTCTAATGAAAAACTGTATTTT
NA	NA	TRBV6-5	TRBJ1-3	CARSPLTGAGRNTIYF	TGTGCCAGGAGCCCTCTTACGGGGGCAGGTAGAAACACCATATATTTT
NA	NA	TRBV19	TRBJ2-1	CASTPYGGAVLQFF	TGTGCCAGTACCCCATATGGGGGGGCGGTACTGCAGTTCTTC
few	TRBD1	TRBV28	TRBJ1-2	CASSLARTGGGYGYTF	TGTGCCAGCAGTTTAGCCCGGACAGGGGGAGGCTATGGCTACACCTTC
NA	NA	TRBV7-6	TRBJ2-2	CASSLTPLNTEELFF	TGTGCCAGCAGCTTAACCCCGCTGAATACCGAGGAGCTGTTTTTT
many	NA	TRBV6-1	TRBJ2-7	CASSVDWSSYEQYF	TGTGCCAGCAGTGTGGACTGGAGCTCCTACGAGCAGTACTTC
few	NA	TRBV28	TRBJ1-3	CASSLWTSGSGNTIYF	TGTGCCAGCAGTTTGTGGACCTCCGGCTCTGGAAACACCATATATTTT
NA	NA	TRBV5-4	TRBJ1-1	CASNSGKQGRRTETFF	TGTGCCAGCAACTCTGGGAAACAGGGTAGGAGGACTGAAACTTTCTTT
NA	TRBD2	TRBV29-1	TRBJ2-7	CSVEMAGLAGSCEQYF	TGCAGCGTTGAAATGGCGGGACTAGCGGGATCCTGCGAGCAGTACTTC
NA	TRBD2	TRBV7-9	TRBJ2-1	CVSSSETSGSGNEQFF	TGTGTCAGCAGCTCCGAGACTAGCGGGAGCGGTAATGAGCAGTTCTTC
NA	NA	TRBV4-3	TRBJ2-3	CTSSQDVLAGTTDTQYF	TGCACGAGCAGCCAAGATGTACTAGCAGGTACCACAGATACGCAGTATTTT
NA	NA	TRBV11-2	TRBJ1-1	CASSFAGKKTEAFF	TGCGCCAGTAGCTTCGCGGGAAAGAAGACTGAAGCTTTCTTT
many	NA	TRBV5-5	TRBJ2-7	CASSFGGNYEQYF	TGTGCCAGCAGCTTCGGCGGAAACTACGAGCAGTACTTC
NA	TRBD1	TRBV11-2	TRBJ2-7	CASSPRLGTGMGEQYF	TGTGCCAGTAGCCCCCGTCTCGGGACAGGGATGGGGGAGCAGTACTTC
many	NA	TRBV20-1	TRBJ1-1	CSADVAGEAFF	TGCAGTGCTGACGTTGCGGGTGAAGCTTTCTTT
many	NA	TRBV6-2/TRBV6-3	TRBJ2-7	CASSQNSYEQYF	TGTGCCAGCAGTCAAAATAGCTACGAGCAGTACTTC
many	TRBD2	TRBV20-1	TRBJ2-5	CSASTSGRIQETQYF	TGCAGTGCTTCAACTAGCGGACGTATCCAAGAGACCCAGTACTTC
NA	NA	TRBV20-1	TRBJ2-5	CSTRRWVGETQYF	TGCAGTACTAGACGGTGGGTCGGAGAGACACAGTACTTC
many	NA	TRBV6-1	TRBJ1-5	CASSPEINQPQHF	TGTGCCAGCAGTCCCGAGATAAATCAGCCCCAGCATTTT
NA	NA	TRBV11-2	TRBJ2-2	CASSFGDSRISSEELFF	TGTGCCAGCAGCTTTGGGGATAGCAGAATTTCCTCCGAGGAGCTGTTTTTT
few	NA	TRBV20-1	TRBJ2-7	CSARRSPSSPEEYF	TGCAGTGCTAGAAGGTCACCTTCCTCTCCGGAGGAGTACTTC
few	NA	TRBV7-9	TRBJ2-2	CVSIPPSGTGELFF	TGTGTCAGCATACCCCCATCCGGCACCGGGGAGCTGTTTTTT
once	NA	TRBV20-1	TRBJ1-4	CNAPPGHGANEKLFF	TGCAATGCTCCACCAGGTCACGGGGCTAATGAAAAACTGTTTTTT
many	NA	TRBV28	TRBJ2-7	CASSSRTRAWEQYF	TGTGCCAGCAGTTCCCGGACACGGGCTTGGGAGCAGTACTTC
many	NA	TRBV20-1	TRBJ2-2	CSAQQANTGELFF	TGCAGTGCTCAACAAGCGAACACCGGGGAGCTGTTTTTT
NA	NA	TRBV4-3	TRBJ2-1	CTRSQDGGRHNEQFF	TGCACTAGGAGCCAAGACGGGGGAAGACACAATGAGCAGTTCTTC
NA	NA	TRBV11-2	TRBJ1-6	CASSSTVYNSPLHF	TGTGCCAGTAGCTCAACCGTCTATAATTCACCTCTCCACTTT
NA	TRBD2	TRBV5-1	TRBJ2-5	CASSLGLAGVGGETQYF	TGCGCCAGCAGCTTGGGACTAGCGGGAGTAGGAGGGGAGACCCAGTACTTC
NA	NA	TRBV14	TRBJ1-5	CASSQTESQPQLF	TGTGCCAGCAGCCAAACCGAATCTCAGCCCCAGCTTTTT
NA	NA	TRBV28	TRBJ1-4	CASSSQVPGQQEKLFF	TGTGCCAGCAGTTCGCAAGTCCCGGGACAACAAGAAAAACTGTTTTTT
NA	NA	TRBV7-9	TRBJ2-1	CASSLLGNGSQEQFF	TGTGCCAGCAGCCTCCTCGGTAACGGGAGTCAGGAGCAGTTCTTC
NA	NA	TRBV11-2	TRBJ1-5	CASSLASRGYQPQHF	TGTGCGAGCAGCTTAGCGAGCCGAGGCTATCAGCCCCAGCATTTT
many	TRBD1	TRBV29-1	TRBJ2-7	CSVDSPGQGASEQYF	TGCAGCGTTGACTCGCCGGGACAGGGGGCGTCCGAGCAGTACTTC
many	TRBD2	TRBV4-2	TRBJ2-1	CASSQETSGRYNEQFF	TGTGCCAGCAGCCAAGAAACTAGCGGGAGGTACAATGAGCAGTTCTTC
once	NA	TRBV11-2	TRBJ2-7	CAISPWVSGSYEQYF	TGTGCCATCAGCCCTTGGGTTAGCGGATCCTACGAGCAGTACTTC
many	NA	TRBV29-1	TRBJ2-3	CSVGTISADTQYF	TGCAGCGTTGGGACTATTAGCGCAGATACGCAGTATTTT
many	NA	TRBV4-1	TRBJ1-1	CASSQAAGITEAFF	TGCGCCAGCAGCCAAGCGGCAGGGATTACTGAAGCTTTCTTT
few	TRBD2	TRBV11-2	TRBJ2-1	CVSSLGGSSYNEQFF	TGTGTCAGCAGCTTAGGCGGGAGTTCCTACAATGAGCAGTTCTTC
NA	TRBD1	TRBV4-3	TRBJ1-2	CASSQVLGDRGYTF	TGCGCCAGCAGCCAAGTTTTGGGGGACAGAGGCTACACCTTC
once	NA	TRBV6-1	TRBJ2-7	CVNRNPGESYEQYF	TGTGTCAACAGGAACCCAGGGGAATCCTACGAGCAGTACTTC
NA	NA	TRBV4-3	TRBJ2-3	CASSQDFQERRTDTQYF	TGCGCCAGCAGCCAAGATTTTCAGGAGCGGAGGACAGATACGCAGTATTTT
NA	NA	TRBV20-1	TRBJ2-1	CNARRLTNEQFF	TGCAATGCTAGGCGACTAACCAATGAGCAGTTCTTC
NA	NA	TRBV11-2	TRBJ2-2	CASSLSISLIGGELFF	TGTGCCAGTAGCTTATCGATATCTCTTATAGGCGGGGAGCTGTTTTTT
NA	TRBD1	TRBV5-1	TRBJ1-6	CVSNIEPGQTARLYNSPLHF	TGCGTCAGCAACATTGAACCGGGACAGACTGCACGCTTGTATAATTCACCCCTCCACTTT
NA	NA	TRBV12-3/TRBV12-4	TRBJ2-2	CPSRLGQVNGELFF	TGTCCCAGCAGGTTGGGTCAGGTTAACGGGGAGCTGTTTTTT
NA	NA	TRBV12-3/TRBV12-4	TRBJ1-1	CASSFSGTSFEASF	TGTGCCAGCAGTTTCTCCGGCACAAGTTTTGAAGCTTCCTTT
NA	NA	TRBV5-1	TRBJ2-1	CASSLVAGAYNEQLF	TGCGCCAGCAGCTTGGTCGCAGGAGCATACAATGAGCAGCTCTTC